Presented here are 30 T cell receptor beta chains from one specimen sequenced in a study of blood T cell repertoires in COVID-19. Some clones are missing from TCRdb's copy, which holds only in-frame ones; the method was immunoSEQ multiplex PCR. The sample lists about 290,000 clones; roughly 90% were seen once. Sequences were obtained from PBMCs or T cells enriched from blood (not recorded which). The receptor source for this set is a woman in her thirties or forties who had recovered from COVID-19.

The chain couples TRBV5-1 to TRBJ1-2; D not resolved. The CDR3 extends over 13 amino acids. The V end lost 4 bases, the J end lost 4 bases, and 11 bases lay between the germline ends. The germline gives CDR1 SGHRS, CDR2 YFSETQ. Written as DNA, the CDR3 is TGCGCCAGCAGCCTGCGGACTCCCTATGGCTACACCTTC. It codes for CASSLRTPYGYTF.

This clone came up once. The chain has TRBV27 and TRBJ1-6; D not certain. The V end was cut by 3 bases, the J end by 5 bases, with 5 bases between. The length of the CDR3 is 13 residues. Per the germline V gene, CDR1 is MNHEY and CDR2 is SMNVEV (reference sequence). The CDR3 region is CASSFSDNSPLHF. In DNA, the CDR3 is TGTGCCAGCAGTTTCAGCGATAATTCACCCCTCCACTTT.

The chain employs TRBV5-4 and TRBJ2-5; D is perhaps TRBD1 (6 bases). The CDR3 is made up of 17 amino acids. V was trimmed by 0 bases and J by 0 bases, leaving 15 bases between them. Germline V lookup: CDR1 SGHNT, CDR2 YYREEE (reference sequence). The CDR3 loop is CASSLARGQGHQETQYF. CDR3 in DNA: TGTGCCAGCAGCTTGGCCAGGGGCCAGGGGCACCAAGAGACCCAGTACTTC.

The DNA for the CDR3 is TGCAGCGTAGCCACCGGGACAGGGCTCGGACAGCCCCAGCATTTT. This gives the protein CSVATGTGLGQPQHF. The V call is TRBV29-1, the J call TRBJ1-5; TRBD1 agrees at 9 bases. Germline values: CDR1 SQVTM, CDR2 ANQGSEA. This CDR3 has 15 residues. The ends lost 6 bases at V and 7 bases at J; junction bases unmatched: 13.

This chain connects TRBV30 to TRBJ1-6, with TRBD1 matching over 9 bases. CDR3 length equals 13 residues. V lost 8 bases to trimming and J lost 7 bases; unmatched junction nucleotides: 6. The V gene's germline CDR1 is GTSNPN and CDR2 SVGIG (reference sequence). The chain's CDR3 is CAGTGTGNSPLHF. In nucleotides, the CDR3 is TGTGCCGGAACCGGGACAGGGAATTCACCCCTCCACTTT. Full variable domain (outside the CDR3, taken from reference TRBV30 and TRBJ1-6): SQTIHQWPATLVQPVGSPLSLECTVEGTSNPNLYWYRQAAGRGLQLLFYSVGIGQISSEVPQNLSASRPQDRQFILSSKKLLLSDSGFYLCAGTGTGNSPLHFGNGTRLTVT.

The J gene is TRBJ2-7, the V gene TRBV18; D is unclear. Trimming removed 6 bases at V and 4 bases at J, with 13 bases between. CDR3 length: 13 residues. Germline CDR1 reads KGHSH; CDR2 reads LQKENI. The CDR3 nucleotides read TGTGCCAGCTCCCAAGAGAAGTATTACGAGCAGTACTTC. Translating it yields CASSQEKYYEQYF.

A word on this clone: The junction differs from germline at one of its ends, possibly a read error. CDR3 coding DNA: TGTGCTAGCAGCTTAGGTGGCGGGGTACTCCCCGAGGAGCTGTTTTTT. Its translation: CASSLGGGVLPEELFF. The V and J genes are TRBV7-7 and TRBJ2-2; D possibly corresponds to TRBD2 (6 bases). The CDR3 covers 16 residues. Germline CDR1 reads SSHAT; CDR2 reads FNYEAQ (reference sequence).

The CDR3 coding sequence is TGTGCCAGCAGTCTAGAAGAGACCCAGTACTTC. This encodes CASSLEETQYF. V usage is TRBV2 and J usage is TRBJ2-5, with D hard to call. The CDR3 has 11 residues. V lost 5 bases and J lost 3, with 4 bases in between. Per the germline V gene, CDR1 is SNHLY and CDR2 is FYNNEI.

The chain uses TRBV18 and TRBJ2-5, with TRBD2 matching 12 bases. Unmatched junction bases numbered 4, after V lost 0 bases and J lost 5 bases. The CDR3 loop spans 16 amino acids. Per germline, CDR1 KGHSH and CDR2 LQKENI. The CDR3 region is CASSPPFGLAGETQYF. DNA of the CDR3: TGTGCCAGCTCACCACCGTTTGGACTAGCGGGGGAGACCCAGTACTTC.

The table lists this clone with a few counts. Other DNA sequences from this sample encode an identical CDR3 as well. The CDR3 reads CASSYRRTTGNTIYF. Written as DNA, the CDR3 is TGTGCCAGCAGTTATCGTCGGACAACTGGAAACACCATATATTTT. The chain joins TRBV6-5 to TRBJ1-3; tentatively, D is TRBD1 (5 bases). CDR3 length equals 15 residues. V was trimmed by 3 bases and J by 2 bases, leaving 11 bases between them. Germline CDR1 is MNHEY and CDR2 is SVGAGI.

The chain has TRBV7-2 and TRBJ1-6, with unresolved D. Per germline, CDR1 SGHTA and CDR2 FQGNSA. Trimming cost V 3 bases and J 2 bases, with 11 bases left between them. The CDR3 consists of 16 residues. The CDR3 DNA follows: TGTGCCAGCAGCTTTACAACCGGGACCTATAATTCACCCCTCCACTTT. Translation gives CASSFTTGTYNSPLHF.

V is TRBV7-9 and J is TRBJ1-2; D is unresolved. Trimming pared 5 bases from V and 1 base from J, leaving 8 bases between. The germline CDR1 and CDR2 sequences are SEHNR and FQNEAQ (reference sequence). This CDR3 has 13 residues. CDR3 sequence (DNA): TGTGCCAGCAGCCCGGGGATTAACTATGGCTACACCTTC. Amino acid sequence: CASSPGINYGYTF.

Note on this clone: Mismatch with germline at one junction end may stem from a read error. CDR3 amino acids: CASSLDRATSYNSPLHF. CDR3 coding DNA: TGTGCCAGCAGCCTAGACAGGGCAACGTCCTATAATTCACCCCTCCACTTT. The J gene is TRBJ1-6, the V gene TRBV11-2; 7 bases fit TRBD1. The CDR3 extends over 17 amino acids. From germline, CDR1 is SGHAT and CDR2 FQNNGV.

V and J are TRBV19 and TRBJ1-5, with D maybe TRBD1 (6 bases). CDR3 length: 15 amino acids. Germline V gene sequence: CDR1 LNHDA, CDR2 SQIVND (reference sequence). Trimming took 9 bases from V and 1 from J, leaving 16 bases between them. The CDR3 reads CASSPYRESNQPQHF. In DNA, the CDR3 is TGTGCCAGCTCCCCATACAGGGAGAGCAATCAGCCCCAGCATTTT.

The J gene is TRBJ2-3, the V gene TRBV9; 8 bases line up with TRBD2. The J segment lost 2 bases and the V segment lost 4 bases, leaving 9 bases of the junction unmatched. Germline loops: CDR1 SGDLS, CDR2 YYNGEE. The CDR3 is 16 residues long. The CDR3 DNA sequence: TGTGCCAGCAGCACCCGTGGTAGCGGGAACACAGATACGCAGTATTTT. This translates into CASSTRGSGNTDTQYF.

V usage is TRBV9 and J usage is TRBJ2-7; D not resolved. The ends were cut back, 4 bases at V and 3 bases at J, with 11 bases in the middle. Germline CDR1 SGDLS, CDR2 YYNGEE. The CDR3 runs 13 residues. CDR3 coding DNA: TGTGCCAGCAGCACCAACTCCCACTACGAGCAGTACTTC. Protein: CASSTNSHYEQYF. Complete variable domain (other parts from reference TRBV9 and TRBJ2-7): DSGVTQTPKHLITATGQRVTLRCSPRSGDLSVYWYQQSLDQGLQFLIQYYNGEERAKGNILERFSAQQFPDLHSELNLSSLELGDSALYFCASSTNSHYEQYFGPGTRLTVT.

This clone was picked up one time. The V gene is TRBV11-2, the J gene TRBJ1-2, with D possibly being TRBD1 (5 bases). CDR1 is SGHAT, CDR2 FQNNGV, per germline. V lost 5 bases and J lost 5, with 18 bases in between. The CDR3 is made up of 15 amino acids. CDR3 nucleotide sequence: TGTGCCAGCAGCGTTGCCGGGACTCCGGGATATGGCTACACCTTC. Amino acids: CASSVAGTPGYGYTF. Based on the CDR3 plus reference TRBV11-2 and TRBJ1-2, the full variable domain is EAGVAQSPRYKIIEKRQSVAFWCNPISGHATLYWYQQILGQGPKLLIQFQNNGVVDDSQLPKDRFSAERLKGVDSTLKIQPAKLEDSAVYLCASSVAGTPGYGYTFGSGTRLTVV.

The chain uses TRBV6-1 and TRBJ2-5; 9 nucleotides match TRBD2. Germline CDR1 and CDR2: MNHNS and SASEGT. The CDR3 is 16 amino acids. V shed 4 bases, J shed 6 bases, and the junction held 12 bases outside the gene matches. CDR3 in amino acids: CASSVIYSGSSKTQYF. The CDR3 nucleotides are TGTGCCAGCAGTGTAATTTATAGCGGGAGCTCAAAGACCCAGTACTTC.

V is TRBV20-1 and J is TRBJ1-1, with unresolved D. Germline V CDR1 and CDR2: DFQATT, SNEGSKA (reference sequence). With 3 bases removed from V and 1 base from J, the gap between germline ends came to 12 bases. This CDR3 is 14 amino acids long. CDR3 DNA sequence: TGCAGTGCTAGTTGGGCGGCGGGGAACACTGAAGCTTTCTTT. This encodes CSASWAAGNTEAFF.

The DNA of the CDR3 is TGTGCCAGCAGTTACCGGACAGGGCAAGAGACCCAGTACTTC. Protein product: CASSYRTGQETQYF. This rearrangement joins TRBV6-5 to TRBJ2-5; 8 bases map to TRBD1. From germline, CDR1 is MNHEY and CDR2 SVGAGI. CDR3 size: 14 residues. V shed 2 bases and J 2 bases; nucleotides not matched to a gene: 1.

The CDR3 region has the DNA TGTGCCAGCAGCTCCTTAGGACAAGGATACGAGCAGTACTTC. Protein product: CASSSLGQGYEQYF. This chain uses TRBV5-5 with TRBJ2-7, with D tentatively TRBD1 (5 bases). In germline, CDR1 is SGHKS, CDR2 YYEKEE (reference sequence). CDR3 length: 14 residues. V was pared by 3 bases and J by 4 bases, with 14 bases between. The full variable domain, with the rest looked up from reference TRBV5-5 and TRBJ2-7, is DAGVTQSPTHLIKTRGQQVTLRCSPISGHKSVSWYQQVLGQGPQFIFQYYEKEERGRGNFPDRFSARQFPNYSSELNVNALLLGDSALYLCASSSLGQGYEQYFGPGTRLTVT.

This clone came up once. The chain carries TRBV7-9 and TRBJ2-1; 9 nucleotides line up with TRBD2. Germline CDR1 is SEHNR and CDR2 is FQNEAQ (reference sequence). The V gene end was trimmed by 4 bases and the J gene end by 3 bases; junction bases not matched to a gene: 4. The CDR3 contains 15 residues. In DNA, the CDR3 is TGTGCCAGCAGCTCTTCTAGCGGGAACTACAATGAGCAGTTCTTC. Its protein is CASSSSSGNYNEQFF.

The CDR3 spells CASSLPGTSGIDTQYF. The CDR3 bases are TGCGCCAGCAGCTTGCCCGGGACTAGCGGGATAGATACGCAGTATTTT. This chain connects TRBV5-1 to TRBJ2-3; 13 nucleotides match TRBD2. V trimming: 1 base; J trimming: 5 bases; junction bases outside the gene matches: 4. The CDR3 length is 16 residues. CDR1 and CDR2 from the germline V gene are SGHRS and YFSETQ.

This chain links TRBV5-1 with TRBJ2-1, with 10 nucleotides matching TRBD2. V dropped 4 bases and J dropped 4; count of bases not matched to a gene: 11. From germline, CDR1 is SGHRS and CDR2 YFSETQ. The length of the CDR3 is 17 residues. This CDR3 is CASSTGLAATFYNEQFF. The CDR3 DNA sequence: TGCGCCAGCAGCACTGGACTAGCGGCAACCTTTTACAATGAGCAGTTCTTC. The full variable domain, completed using reference TRBV5-1 and TRBJ2-1, is KAGVTQTPRYLIKTRGQQVTLSCSPISGHRSVSWYQQTPGQGLQFLFEYFSETQRNKGNFPGRFSGRQFSNSRSEMNVSTLELGDSALYLCASSTGLAATFYNEQFFGPGTRLTVL.

The genes are TRBV4-1 and TRBJ2-2; a weak D match, TRBD1 (5 bases). Trimming pared 1 base from V and 4 bases from J, leaving 16 bases between. The germline V gene has CDR1 MGHRA and CDR2 YSYEKL. This CDR3 is 17 amino acids long. CDR3 amino acids: CASSQALRKGITGELFF. The DNA of the CDR3 is TGCGCCAGCAGCCAAGCGTTAAGGAAGGGGATCACCGGGGAGCTGTTTTTT.

V gene TRBV10-3 combines with J gene TRBJ2-1; 7 bases are shared with TRBD2. The CDR3 totals 15 residues. The V gene end was trimmed by 2 bases and the J gene end by 8 bases; junction bases not matched to a gene: 9. Looked up from germline, CDR1 is ENHRY and CDR2 is SYGVKD. CDR3 nucleotides: TGTGCCATCAGTGAGCCCGGGACTGCGGGGGATGAGCAGTTCTTC. Translation gives CAISEPGTAGDEQFF.

The rearrangement links TRBV7-8 to TRBJ1-5; D gene ambiguous. Germline-derived CDR1 and CDR2 are SGHVS and FQNEAQ. This CDR3 has 13 amino acids. Trimming stripped 5 bases from V and 4 bases from J, with 9 bases between. CDR3 amino acids: CASSRSENQPQHF. CDR3 nucleotides: TGTGCCAGCAGCCGCAGCGAGAATCAGCCCCAGCATTTT.

CDR3 coding DNA: TGTGCCAGCATTCCGACCGGGACAGGGGATCAGCCCCAGCATTTT. Protein product: CASIPTGTGDQPQHF. The chain couples TRBV7-3 to TRBJ1-5, with 10 bases fitting TRBD1. CDR1 is SGHTA and CDR2 is FQGTGA in the germline V gene. The CDR3 length is 15 residues. V dropped 7 bases and J dropped 5; count of bases not matched to a gene: 8.

This clone was observed a handful of times. The V and J genes are TRBV24-1 and TRBJ2-7; a weak D match, TRBD2 (5 bases). Between the trimmed V and J ends, which lost 3 bases and 7 bases, there was a span of 15 bases. Germline V gene sequence: CDR1 KGHDR, CDR2 SFDVKD. CDR3 size: 14 residues. CDR3 residues: CATSDVGWSGEQYF. In DNA form, the CDR3 reads TGTGCCACCAGTGATGTTGGATGGTCGGGGGAGCAGTACTTC.

The chain carries TRBV12-3 or TRBV12-4 and TRBJ2-2; TRBD1 agrees at 8 bases. Trimming cost V 6 bases and J 7 bases; bases outside gene matches: 4. The CDR3 length is 13 residues. The CDR3: CASRSQGDGELFF. CDR3 nucleotide sequence: TGTGCCAGCAGGTCACAGGGGGACGGGGAGCTGTTTTTT.